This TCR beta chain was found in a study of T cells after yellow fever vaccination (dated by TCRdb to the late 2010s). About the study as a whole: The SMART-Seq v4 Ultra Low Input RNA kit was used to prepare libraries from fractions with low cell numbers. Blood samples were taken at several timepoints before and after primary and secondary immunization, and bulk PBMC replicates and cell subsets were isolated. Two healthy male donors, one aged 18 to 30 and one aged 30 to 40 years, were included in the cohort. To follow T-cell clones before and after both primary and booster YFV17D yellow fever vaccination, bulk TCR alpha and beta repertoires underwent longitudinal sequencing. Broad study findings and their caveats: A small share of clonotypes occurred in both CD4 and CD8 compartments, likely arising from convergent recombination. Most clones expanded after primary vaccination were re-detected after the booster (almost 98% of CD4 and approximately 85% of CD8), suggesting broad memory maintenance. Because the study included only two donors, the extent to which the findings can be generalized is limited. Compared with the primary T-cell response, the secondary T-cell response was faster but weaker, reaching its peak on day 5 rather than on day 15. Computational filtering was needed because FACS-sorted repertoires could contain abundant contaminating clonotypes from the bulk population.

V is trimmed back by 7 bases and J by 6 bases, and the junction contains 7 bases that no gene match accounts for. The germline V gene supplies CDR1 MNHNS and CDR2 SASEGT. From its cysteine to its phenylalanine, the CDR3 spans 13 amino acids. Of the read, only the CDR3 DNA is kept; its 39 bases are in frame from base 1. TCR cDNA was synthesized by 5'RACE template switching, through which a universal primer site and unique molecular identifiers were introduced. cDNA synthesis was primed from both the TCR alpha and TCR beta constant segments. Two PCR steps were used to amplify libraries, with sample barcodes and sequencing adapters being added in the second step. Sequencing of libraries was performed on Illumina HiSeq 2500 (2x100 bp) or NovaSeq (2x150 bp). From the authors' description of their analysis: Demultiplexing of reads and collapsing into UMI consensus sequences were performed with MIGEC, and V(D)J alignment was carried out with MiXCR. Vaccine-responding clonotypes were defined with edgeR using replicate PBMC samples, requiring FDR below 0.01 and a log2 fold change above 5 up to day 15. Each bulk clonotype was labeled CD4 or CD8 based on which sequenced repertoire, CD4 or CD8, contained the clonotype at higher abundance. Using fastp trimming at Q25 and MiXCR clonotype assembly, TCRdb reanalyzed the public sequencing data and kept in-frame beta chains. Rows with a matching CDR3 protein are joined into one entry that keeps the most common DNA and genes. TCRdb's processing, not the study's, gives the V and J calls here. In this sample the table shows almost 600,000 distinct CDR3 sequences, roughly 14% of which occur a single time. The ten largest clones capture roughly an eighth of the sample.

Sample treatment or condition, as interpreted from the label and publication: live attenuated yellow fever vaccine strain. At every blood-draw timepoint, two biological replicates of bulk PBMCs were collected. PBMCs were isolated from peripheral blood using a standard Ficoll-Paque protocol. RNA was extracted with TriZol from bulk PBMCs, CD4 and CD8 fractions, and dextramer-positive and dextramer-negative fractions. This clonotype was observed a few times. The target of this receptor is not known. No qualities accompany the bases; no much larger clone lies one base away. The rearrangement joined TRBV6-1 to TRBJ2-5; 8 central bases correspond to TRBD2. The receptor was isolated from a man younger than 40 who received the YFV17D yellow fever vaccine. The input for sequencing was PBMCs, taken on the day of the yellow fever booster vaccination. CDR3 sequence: CASTLRGGQTQYF. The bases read TGTGCCAGCACCCTCCGGGGGGGCCAGACCCAGTACTTC.